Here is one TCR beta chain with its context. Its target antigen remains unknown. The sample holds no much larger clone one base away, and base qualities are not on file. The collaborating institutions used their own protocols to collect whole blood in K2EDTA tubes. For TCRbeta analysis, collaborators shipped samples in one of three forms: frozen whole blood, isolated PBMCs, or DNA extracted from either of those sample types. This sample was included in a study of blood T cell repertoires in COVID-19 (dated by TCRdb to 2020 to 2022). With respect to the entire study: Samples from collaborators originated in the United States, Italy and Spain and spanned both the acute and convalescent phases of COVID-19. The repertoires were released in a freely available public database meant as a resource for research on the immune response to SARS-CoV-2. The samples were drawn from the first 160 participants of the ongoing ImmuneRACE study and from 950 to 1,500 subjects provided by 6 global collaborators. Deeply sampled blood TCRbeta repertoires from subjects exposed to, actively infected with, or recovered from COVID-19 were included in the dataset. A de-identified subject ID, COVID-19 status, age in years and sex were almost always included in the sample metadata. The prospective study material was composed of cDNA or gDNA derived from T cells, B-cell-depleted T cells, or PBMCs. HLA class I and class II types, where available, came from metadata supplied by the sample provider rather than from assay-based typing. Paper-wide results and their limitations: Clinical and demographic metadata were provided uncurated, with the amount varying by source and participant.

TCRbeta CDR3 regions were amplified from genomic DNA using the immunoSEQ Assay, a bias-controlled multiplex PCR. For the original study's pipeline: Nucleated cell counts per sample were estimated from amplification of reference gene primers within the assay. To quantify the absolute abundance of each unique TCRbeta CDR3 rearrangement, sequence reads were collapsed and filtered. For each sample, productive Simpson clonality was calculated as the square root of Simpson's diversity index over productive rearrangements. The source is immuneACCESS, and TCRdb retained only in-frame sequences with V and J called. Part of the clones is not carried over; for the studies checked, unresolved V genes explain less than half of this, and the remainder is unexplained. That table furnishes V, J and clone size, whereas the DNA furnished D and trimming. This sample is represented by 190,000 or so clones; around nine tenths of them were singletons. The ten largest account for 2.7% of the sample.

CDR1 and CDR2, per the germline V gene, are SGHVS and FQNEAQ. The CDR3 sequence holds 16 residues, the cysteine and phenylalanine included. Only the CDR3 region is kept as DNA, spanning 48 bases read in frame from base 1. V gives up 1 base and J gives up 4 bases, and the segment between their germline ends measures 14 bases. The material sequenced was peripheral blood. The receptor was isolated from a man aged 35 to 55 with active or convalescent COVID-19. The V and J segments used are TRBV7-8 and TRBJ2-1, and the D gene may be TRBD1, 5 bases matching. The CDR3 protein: CASSLGWLGVYNEQFF. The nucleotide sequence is TGTGCCAGCAGCTTAGGGTGGTTAGGGGTTTACAATGAGCAGTTCTTC. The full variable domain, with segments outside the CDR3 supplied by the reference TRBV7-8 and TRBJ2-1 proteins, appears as GAGVSQSPRYKVAKRGQDVALRCDPISGHVSLFWYQQALGQGPEFLTYFQNEAQLDKSGLPSDRFFAERPEGSVSTLKIQRTQQEDSAVYLCASSLGWLGVYNEQFFGPGTRLTVL.